Listed here is a single T cell receptor beta chain. No antigen is known for it. CD4+ cells underwent separation, giving CD45RA+ naive and CD45RA-negative memory subsets. The record originates from a study of shared clonotypes between healthy human individuals. Regarding the study as a whole: Estimated clonotype richness was generally higher in naive than memory subsets. Deeper or shallower sequencing was expected to change how clonotypes are shared among donors.

The authors split each subset's genomic DNA evenly across several immunoSEQ plates. Sequencing used immunoSEQ multiplex PCR; TCRdb keeps in-frame clones, though not all of them. The sample holds about 700,000 clones, over 65% seen once. Trimming took off 5 bases at V and 8 bases at J, with 12 bases between the two ends. The CDR3 is 12 amino acids. Germline lookup yields CDR1 SGHTA and CDR2 FQGNSA. Sequencing used memory CD4+ T cells sorted from blood. Subset in this sample: CD45RA-negative fraction. This receptor was taken from a woman in her twenties or thirties in good health. The chain employs TRBV7-2 and TRBJ1-2; D not certain. The CDR3 sequence is CASSLDREGYTF. CDR3 DNA: TGTGCCAGCAGCCTAGATAGAGAGGGCTACACCTTC.